This record concerns one T cell receptor beta chain sequence. Its antigen is still unknown. Patients were ruled out by autoimmune disease history or systemic immunosuppression. The CDR3 consists of 13 residues. The V gene's germline CDR1 is SGHNT and CDR2 YYREEE (reference sequence). V was pared by 4 bases and J by 2 bases, with 10 bases between. This record belongs to a study of OX40 agonist ivuxolimab in advanced cancers. Using immunoSEQ multiplex PCR, the repertoire was profiled, and TCRdb retains in-frame clones only, with some absent. The data show 90,000 to 100,000 clones, about four fifths seen once. Study-wide points: With doses of 0.1 to 3.0 mg/kg, CD4+ and CD8+ blood T cells had undergone clonal expansion by week 6.

Sequenced material: CD4+ or CD8+ T cells sorted from blood, taken in a trial of the OX40 agonist ivuxolimab. The sequence derives from an adult with an advanced solid tumor such as melanoma, head and neck, liver or kidney cancer. This chain uses TRBV5-4 with TRBJ2-7, with D maybe TRBD1 (5 bases). The CDR3, as DNA: TGTGCCAGCAGCCCAGTAGGGGCCTACGAGCAGTACTTC. Translating gives CASSPVGAYEQYF. Full variable domain (rest looked up from reference TRBV5-4 and TRBJ2-7): ETGVTQSPTHLIKTRGQQVTLRCSSQSGHNTVSWYQQALGQGPQFIFQYYREEENGRGNFPPRFSGLQFPNYSSELNVNALELDDSALYLCASSPVGAYEQYFGPGTRLTVT.